This passage covers 23 T cell receptor beta chains from one sample sequenced in a study of T-cell reconstitution after alpha-beta-depleted transplantation in children. The TCRbeta library was prepared with unique molecular identifiers. Each CDR3 protein is one row after TCRdb ran MiXCR on the PCR reads. The sample yields over 400,000 distinct CDR3 sequences, around 12% seen once. The source material was PBMCs from the stem cell graft donor, sampled from the stem cell graft. These receptors were collected from a human donor who donated a stem cell graft to a child with combined immunodeficiency.

This clonotype has just a few counts. The V gene is TRBV18, the J gene TRBJ1-2, with 7 bases aligning to TRBD1. The CDR3 is 15 amino acids. V was pared by 3 bases and J by 4 bases, with 8 bases of the junction left unmatched. CDR1 is KGHSH, CDR2 LQKENI, per germline. The CDR3 region is CASSPLQGQSYGYTF. CDR3 DNA sequence: TGTGCCAGCTCACCCCTACAGGGACAGTCCTATGGCTACACCTTC.

The sample holds a few counts of this clonotype. The CDR3 sequence is CASSLAEGARTEAFF. The CDR3 region has the DNA TGTGCCAGCAGCTTAGCGGAGGGGGCGCGTACTGAAGCTTTCTTT. The chain has TRBV7-9 and TRBJ1-1; 7 bases align to TRBD1. This CDR3 spans 15 amino acids. The trim removed 0 bases at V and 5 bases at J, leaving 6 bases unmatched. Germline V lookup: CDR1 SEHNR, CDR2 FQNEAQ (reference sequence).

This clonotype was counted only a few times. V usage is TRBV12-3 or TRBV12-4 and J usage is TRBJ2-2, with 15 positions matching TRBD2. There are 16 residues in the CDR3. V dropped 3 bases and J dropped 5; count of bases not matched to a gene: 1. This CDR3 is CASSFGTSGGTGELFF. CDR3 nucleotide sequence: TGTGCCAGCAGTTTCGGGACTAGCGGGGGGACCGGGGAGCTGTTTTTT.

The chain joins TRBV7-9 to TRBJ2-7; TRBD2 matches at 9 bases. The V gene end was trimmed by 5 bases and the J gene end by 3 bases; junction bases not matched to a gene: 5. Germline loops: CDR1 SEHNR, CDR2 FQNEAQ (reference sequence). The CDR3 has 14 amino acids. CDR3: CASSISGSFYEQYF. The CDR3 DNA reads TGTGCCAGCAGCATTAGCGGGAGCTTCTACGAGCAGTACTTC.

This clonotype has at least ten counts. The chain is built from TRBV5-1 and TRBJ2-7; D is unresolved. The V end was cut by 1 base, the J end by 5 bases, with 7 bases between. The CDR3 has 12 amino acids. Germline lookup yields CDR1 SGHRS and CDR2 YFSETQ. CDR3 coding DNA: TGCGCCAGCAGCTTGAGGACCGACGAGCAGTACTTC. It encodes CASSLRTDEQYF.

This clonotype was recorded a few times. This chain links TRBV4-3 with TRBJ2-1; no reliable D call. The germline V gene encodes CDR1 LGHNA and CDR2 YSLEER. V dropped 0 bases and J dropped 1 base, with 7 bases sitting between them. This CDR3 contains 15 residues. CDR3 residues: CASSQDPRSYNEQFF. CDR3 nucleotides: TGCGCCAGCAGCCAAGATCCGCGTTCCTACAATGAGCAGTTCTTC.

This rearrangement joins TRBV3-1 to TRBJ1-4, with D possibly matching TRBD1 (5 bases). V lost 1 base, J lost 7 bases, and 16 bases lay in between. CDR3 length equals 16 residues. Germline V CDR1 and CDR2: LGHDT, YNNKEL (reference sequence). CDR3 sequence (DNA): TGTGCCAGCAGCCAAGGTTCAAGCGGGGCGAGTGAAAAACTGTTTTTT. Translated, it gives CASSQGSSGASEKLFF.

This chain joins TRBV11-3 and TRBJ2-4; TRBD1 is a possible D gene (6 bases). The CDR3 runs 13 residues. Deletions cut 1 base from V and 5 bases from J, with 6 bases between. The V gene's germline CDR1 is SGHNT and CDR2 YENEEA. The CDR3 coding sequence is TGTGCCAGCAGCTTAGGGACAGAAAACATTCAGTACTTC. It translates to CASSLGTENIQYF. The whole variable domain, remainder taken from reference TRBV11-3 and TRBJ2-4, is EAGVVQSPRYKIIEKKQPVAFWCNPISGHNTLYWYLQNLGQGPELLIRYENEEAVDDSQLPKDRFSAERLKGVDSTLKIQPAELGDSAVYLCASSLGTENIQYFGAGTRLSVL.

The chain carries TRBV9 and TRBJ2-7, with D possibly called TRBD1 or TRBD2 (5 bases each). The CDR3 consists of 14 residues. Between the trimmed V and J ends, which lost 0 bases and 2 bases, there was a span of 9 bases. Germline values: CDR1 SGDLS, CDR2 YYNGEE. The CDR3 here is CASSVGGAPYEQYF. CDR3 nucleotide sequence: TGTGCCAGCAGCGTAGGAGGGGCCCCCTACGAGCAGTACTTC.

This clonotype was seen a handful of times. The rearrangement uses TRBV27 and TRBJ2-3; 8 bases match TRBD2. The CDR3 extends over 16 amino acids. The V gene end was trimmed by 3 bases and the J gene end by 4 bases; junction bases not matched to a gene: 9. Germline V gene lookup returns CDR1 MNHEY and CDR2 SMNVEV (reference sequence). The CDR3 region has the DNA TGTGCCAGCAGTTTCTTTCCAGCGGGAGACCCAGATACGCAGTATTTT. It translates to CASSFFPAGDPDTQYF.

The chain links TRBV30 to TRBJ2-7; no firm D call. V gave up 4 bases and J gave up 3 bases, with 13 bases separating them. Looked up from germline, CDR1 is GTSNPN and CDR2 is SVGIG (reference sequence). CDR3 length equals 13 residues. The CDR3 coding sequence is TGTGCCTGGAAGGGAAGGGTCAACTACGAGCAGTACTTC. Protein: CAWKGRVNYEQYF.

This clonotype was observed at least ten times. This chain joins TRBV20-1 and TRBJ2-7, with a tentative D call TRBD1 (6 bases). The CDR3 sequence is 15 residues long. Trimming stripped 1 base from V and 3 bases from J, with 16 bases between. The germline gives CDR1 DFQATT, CDR2 SNEGSKA (reference sequence). The CDR3 DNA sequence: TGCAGTGCTAGAGCTACACCCAGGGGTCTCTACGAGCAGTACTTC. This encodes CSARATPRGLYEQYF.

The chain carries TRBV6-5 and TRBJ2-3; 7 bases match TRBD2. This CDR3 spans 16 amino acids. Germline V gene data show CDR1 as MNHEY and CDR2 as SVGAGI. The ends lost 0 bases at V and 3 bases at J; junction bases unmatched: 6. The CDR3 bases are TGTGCCAGCAGTTACTCTGGGGGGGGGTGGACAGATACGCAGTATTTT. It translates to CASSYSGGGWTDTQYF.

CDR3 sequence: CSARKVTGGMNTEAFF. CDR3 coding DNA: TGCAGTGCTAGGAAGGTTACTGGGGGCATGAACACTGAAGCTTTCTTT. The gene calls are TRBV20-1 and TRBJ1-1; weak D call: TRBD1 (6 bases). Germline CDR1 reads DFQATT; CDR2 reads SNEGSKA (reference sequence). V gave up 3 bases and J gave up 0 bases, with 17 bases separating them. The CDR3 length is 16 residues.

At least ten counts were recorded for this clonotype. The CDR3 sequence is CASSVSGGPSYEQYF. In nucleotides, the CDR3 is TGTGCCAGCAGCGTTAGCGGGGGGCCCTCCTACGAGCAGTACTTC. The gene calls are TRBV9 and TRBJ2-7; 10 bases agree with TRBD2. Looked up from germline, CDR1 is SGDLS and CDR2 is YYNGEE. The CDR3 spans 15 residues. The V segment lost 2 bases and the J segment 0 bases; nucleotides outside the gene matches: 2.

Ten or more counts support this clonotype. This chain uses TRBV12-3 or TRBV12-4 with TRBJ1-6; 7 bases match TRBD1. V shed 7 bases and J 8 bases; nucleotides not matched to a gene: 14. CDR3 length: 16 residues. CDR3 in DNA: TGTGCCAGCACCTTCCTTATGACAGGGTTGGATTCACCCCTCCACTTT. Translating gives CASTFLMTGLDSPLHF.

V and J are TRBV6-1 and TRBJ1-1; possibly TRBD1 for D (5 bases). V lost 6 bases to trimming and J lost 3 bases, with 17 bases between them. The CDR3 totals 15 residues. CDR1 and CDR2 from the germline V gene are MNHNS and SASEGT. The CDR3 reads CASRLSPGGDTEAFF. The CDR3 DNA reads TGTGCCAGCAGATTAAGCCCCGGAGGGGACACTGAAGCTTTCTTT.

This clonotype turned up a few times. This chain joins TRBV4-3 and TRBJ2-2; TRBD1 aligns across 9 bases. Germline CDR1 LGHNA, CDR2 YSLEER. V lost 3 bases, J lost 4 bases, and 3 bases stayed unmatched. The CDR3 loop spans 15 amino acids. The CDR3 here is CASSQDRGPTGELFF. CDR3 DNA: TGCGCCAGCAGCCAGGACAGGGGTCCCACCGGGGAGCTGTTTTTT.

This clonotype showed up many times. This sequence joins TRBV20-1 and TRBJ2-3; TRBD2 matches 7 bases. V was clipped by 3 bases and J by 0 bases; unmatched bases: 6. The CDR3 contains 15 residues. Germline V gene sequence: CDR1 DFQATT, CDR2 SNEGSKA (reference sequence). The DNA of the CDR3 is TGCAGTGCTAGGAGGCGGGAGACTAGCACAGATACGCAGTATTTT. Encoded protein: CSARRRETSTDTQYF.

Ten or more counts support this clonotype. V and J are TRBV12-5 and TRBJ2-5; D is possibly TRBD2 (6 bases). Between the trimmed V and J ends, which lost 4 bases and 3 bases, there was a span of 9 bases. Looked up from germline, CDR1 is LGHNT and CDR2 is FRNRAP. The CDR3 extends over 13 amino acids. CDR3 sequence: CASGSWGEETQYF. The CDR3, as DNA: TGTGCTAGTGGTTCTTGGGGGGAAGAGACCCAGTACTTC.

This clonotype was recorded many times. The chain joins TRBV5-1 to TRBJ2-7; 7 nucleotides agree with TRBD1. Looked up from germline, CDR1 is SGHRS and CDR2 is YFSETQ. There are 14 residues in the CDR3. Losses at the gene ends were 0 bases for V and 3 bases for J; bases not matched to a gene: 3. CDR3 in DNA: TGCGCCAGCAGCTTGGCGGGACAGATCTACGAGCAGTACTTC. Its translation: CASSLAGQIYEQYF.

This clonotype was seen ten or more times. The rearrangement links TRBV29-1 to TRBJ2-3; D call uncertain. Per the germline V gene, CDR1 is SQVTM and CDR2 is ANQGSEA. With 4 bases removed from V and 5 bases from J, the gap between germline ends came to 4 bases. This CDR3 has 10 amino acids. The CDR3 DNA reads TGCAGCGTTGCAATAGATACGCAGTATTTT. This translates into CSVAIDTQYF.

This clonotype was counted at least ten times. The chain has TRBV10-2 and TRBJ1-1; D is unresolved. Germline V lookup: CDR1 WSHSY, CDR2 SAAADI. Deletions cut 10 bases from V and 4 bases from J, with 13 bases between. The CDR3 runs 12 residues. CDR3 in amino acids: CATNPGSTEAFF. In DNA form, the CDR3 reads TGCGCCACAAATCCGGGGAGCACTGAAGCTTTCTTT.